This TCR beta chain comes out of a study of T cell responses to AZD1222 COVID-19 vaccine. The data were produced by immunoSEQ multiplex PCR, yet TCRdb's version contains in-frame clones alone and is incomplete. The data show some 36,000 clones, 85% to 90% seen once. Germline V gene sequence: CDR1 LGHDT, CDR2 YNNKEL (reference sequence). Trimming cost V 4 bases and J 0 bases, with 10 bases left between them. The CDR3 has 15 amino acids. Remarks on this clone: Its antigen is unknown.

Study-wide findings and caveats: White British people made up most donors, females outnumbered males, and clonal diversity was possibly underestimated. Only six or seven AZD1222 recipients tested seropositive at baseline. Close to half of all spike-specific TCRs reportedly target regions of the variants that are unmutated.

Sequenced material: peripheral blood, taken on day 0 of AZD1222 vaccination. J is TRBJ2-1 and V is TRBV3-1 (or the pseudogene TRBV3-2); tentatively, D is TRBD1 (6 bases). This TCR came from an adult in good health. The DNA for the CDR3 is TGTGCCAGCAGCCTCGACAGGTACTCCTACAATGAGCAGTTCTTC. Encoded protein: CASSLDRYSYNEQFF.